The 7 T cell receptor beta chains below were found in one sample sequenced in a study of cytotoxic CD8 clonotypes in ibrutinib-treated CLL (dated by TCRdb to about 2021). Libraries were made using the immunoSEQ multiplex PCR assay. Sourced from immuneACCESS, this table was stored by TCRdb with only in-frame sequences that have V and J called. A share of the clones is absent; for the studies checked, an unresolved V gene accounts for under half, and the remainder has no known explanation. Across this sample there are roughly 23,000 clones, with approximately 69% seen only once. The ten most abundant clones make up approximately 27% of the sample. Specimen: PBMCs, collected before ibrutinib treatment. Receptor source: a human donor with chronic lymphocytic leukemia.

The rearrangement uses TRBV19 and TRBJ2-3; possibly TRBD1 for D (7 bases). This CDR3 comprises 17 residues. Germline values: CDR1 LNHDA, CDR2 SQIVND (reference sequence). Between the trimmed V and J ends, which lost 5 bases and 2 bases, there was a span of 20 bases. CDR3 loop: CASSPGGLAHLTDTQYF. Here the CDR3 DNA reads TGTGCCAGTAGTCCAGGGGGGCTGGCTCACCTCACAGATACGCAGTATTTT.

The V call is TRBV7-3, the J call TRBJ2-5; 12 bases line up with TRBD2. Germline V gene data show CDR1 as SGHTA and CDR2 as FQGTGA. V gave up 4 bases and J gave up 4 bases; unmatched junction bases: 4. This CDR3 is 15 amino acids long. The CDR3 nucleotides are TGTGCCAGCAGCTCTCAGGGACTAGCGGGAGAGACCCAGTACTTC. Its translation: CASSSQGLAGETQYF.

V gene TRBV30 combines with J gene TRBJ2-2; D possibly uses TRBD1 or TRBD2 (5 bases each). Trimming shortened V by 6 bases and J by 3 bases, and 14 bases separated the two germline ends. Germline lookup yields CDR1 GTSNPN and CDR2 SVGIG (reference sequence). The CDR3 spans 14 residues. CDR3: CACIGREHTGELFF. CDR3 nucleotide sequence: TGTGCCTGCATTGGCAGGGAGCACACCGGGGAGCTGTTTTTT.

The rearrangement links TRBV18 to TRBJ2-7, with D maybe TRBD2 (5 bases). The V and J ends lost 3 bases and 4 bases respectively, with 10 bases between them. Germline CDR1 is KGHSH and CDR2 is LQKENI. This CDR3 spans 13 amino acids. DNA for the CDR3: TGTGCCAGCTCACCCGTACCGGGATACGAGCAGTACTTC. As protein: CASSPVPGYEQYF.

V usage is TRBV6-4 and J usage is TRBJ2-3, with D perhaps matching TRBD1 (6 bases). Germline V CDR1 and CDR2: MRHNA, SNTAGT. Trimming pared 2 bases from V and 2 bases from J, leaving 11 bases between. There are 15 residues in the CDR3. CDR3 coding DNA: TGTGCCAGCAGTGACCAGGGGTTTAACACAGATACGCAGTATTTT. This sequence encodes CASSDQGFNTDTQYF.

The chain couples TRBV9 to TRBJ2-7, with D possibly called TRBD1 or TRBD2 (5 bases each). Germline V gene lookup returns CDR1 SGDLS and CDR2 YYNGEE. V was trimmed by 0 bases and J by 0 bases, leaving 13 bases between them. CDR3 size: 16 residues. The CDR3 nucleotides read TGTGCCAGCAGCGTAGATGAATGGGGGAGCTCCTACGAGCAGTACTTC. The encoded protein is CASSVDEWGSSYEQYF.

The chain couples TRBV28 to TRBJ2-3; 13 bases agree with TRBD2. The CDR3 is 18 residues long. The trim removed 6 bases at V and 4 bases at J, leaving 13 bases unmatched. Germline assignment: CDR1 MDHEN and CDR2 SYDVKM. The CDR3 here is CASSKTSGRAFWADTQYF. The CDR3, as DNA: TGTGCCAGCAGCAAAACTAGCGGGAGGGCCTTTTGGGCAGATACGCAGTATTTT.